The subject of this entry is one T cell receptor beta chain. This CDR3 contains 16 residues. Germline CDR1 SGDLS, CDR2 YYNGEE. V shed 4 bases, J shed 2 bases, and the junction held 12 bases outside the gene matches. This sample stems from a study of control samples from healthy donors and cancer patients. Sequenced by immunoSEQ multiplex PCR; TCRdb stores in-frame clones only, minus some. The data show some 410,000 clones, 75% to 95% seen once. The sequenced material came from PBMCs. This sequence was found in a man in his forties with head and neck cancer. The chain employs TRBV9 and TRBJ2-7; 7 bases agree with TRBD2. CDR3 loop: CASSPTRGGRAYEQYF. CDR3 coding DNA: TGTGCCAGCAGCCCGACCCGGGGTGGGAGGGCCTACGAGCAGTACTTC.